This T cell receptor beta chain was recovered during a study of cytomegalovirus exposure and HLA in healthy donors. Study as a whole: An early release of data contained roughly 90 million unique TCRs, which came from HLA-typed donors.

Vbeta (60) and Jbeta (13) primers were used in the PCR. Assay: immunoSEQ multiplex PCR; the TCRdb copy retains only in-frame clones and omits some. The sample holds 150,000 to 200,000 clones. Notes on this clone: Its antigen is still unknown.

Overall study findings and caveats: In terms of immune exposure information, only CMV serostatus was available.

The germline V gene has CDR1 SGHRS and CDR2 YFSETQ. V was clipped by 0 bases and J by 2 bases, with 9 bases between them. This CDR3 is 15 amino acids long. J is TRBJ1-5 and V is TRBV5-1; possible D gene TRBD1, 5 bases. The sequenced sample was PBMCs. The sequence was obtained from a woman aged 60 to 75 in good health and CMV-seronegative. Here the CDR3 DNA reads TGCGCCAGCAGCTTGGAAGGGGTTGGCAATCAGCCCCAGCATTTT. Translation: CASSLEGVGNQPQHF.